This T cell receptor (beta chain) was captured in a study of blood T cell repertoires in COVID-19. Across the whole study: The United States, Italy and Spain were the sources of the acute and convalescent COVID-19 samples. T cells, B-cell-depleted T cells, or PBMCs provided the cDNA or gDNA that served as material.

This clone came up once. The germline V and J ends were trimmed by 0 bases and 8 bases, with 28 bases remaining between them. CDR1 is LNHDA and CDR2 is SQIVND in the germline V gene (reference sequence). The CDR3 is made up of 19 amino acids. Per the original data handling: The assay estimated nucleated cells by amplifying reference gene primers. Libraries were prepared by immunoSEQ multiplex PCR; TCRdb keeps only in-frame clonotypes and omits some of them. That table supplies the V and J calls and clone size; D and trimming were determined from the DNA. The sample yields about 260,000 clones, around 87% seen once.

The receptor was isolated from a woman aged 45-65 years with acute or convalescent COVID-19. Source material: peripheral blood. V gene TRBV19 combines with J gene TRBJ1-2; D might be TRBD1 (5 bases). The CDR3 spells CASSIDLGPGRSQTYGYTF. The CDR3 DNA reads TGTGCCAGTAGTATAGACTTAGGGCCAGGGAGGAGTCAGACCTACGGCTACACCTTC.